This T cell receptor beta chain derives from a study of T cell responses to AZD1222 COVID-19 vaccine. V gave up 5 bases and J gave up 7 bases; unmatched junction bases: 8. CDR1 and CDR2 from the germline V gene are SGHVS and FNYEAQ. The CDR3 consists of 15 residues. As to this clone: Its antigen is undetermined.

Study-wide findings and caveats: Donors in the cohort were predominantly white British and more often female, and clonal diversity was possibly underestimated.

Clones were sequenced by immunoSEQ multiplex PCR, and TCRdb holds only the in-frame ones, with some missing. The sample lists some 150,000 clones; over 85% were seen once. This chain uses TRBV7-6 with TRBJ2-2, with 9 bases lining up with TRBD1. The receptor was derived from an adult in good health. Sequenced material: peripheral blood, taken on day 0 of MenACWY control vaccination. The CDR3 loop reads CASSPTGGKDGELFF. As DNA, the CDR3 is TGTGCCAGCAGCCCGACAGGGGGGAAGGACGGGGAGCTGTTTTTT.